These 17 T cell receptor beta chains originate from one sample sequenced in a study of T cells in Graves' hyperthyroidism and ophthalmopathy. Template material for amplifying TCR beta CDR3 regions consisted of RNA transcripts. When the TCR CDR3 underwent first-round RT-PCR, the HTBI primer set was used. Each CDR3 protein is one row after TCRdb ran MiXCR on the multiplex PCR reads. The data show hundreds of thousands of distinct CDR3 sequences, less than 15% seen once. The specimen sequenced was blood. The source is a woman between 18 and 29 years old with Graves' hyperthyroidism.

This clonotype appeared many times. V and J are TRBV18 and TRBJ2-3; 11 bases agree with TRBD2. CDR3 length: 17 residues. Unmatched junction bases numbered 8, after V lost 1 base and J lost 5 bases. Germline V CDR1 and CDR2: KGHSH, LQKENI. CDR3 nucleotide sequence: TGTGCCAGCTCACCACAAGGCGGGACTAGCGGTGGAGATACGCAGTATTTT. Protein sequence: CASSPQGGTSGGDTQYF.

The gene calls are TRBV19 and TRBJ1-1; TRBD1 matches 9 bases. After removal of 6 bases from V and 1 base from J, the junction contained 6 bases not matched to a gene. The germline gives CDR1 LNHDA, CDR2 SQIVND (reference sequence). The length of the CDR3 is 15 residues. CDR3 amino acids: CASSLDRGANTEAFF. The CDR3 DNA reads TGTGCCAGTAGCTTAGACAGGGGGGCGAACACTGAAGCTTTCTTT. Full variable domain (remainder filled in from reference TRBV19 and TRBJ1-1): DGGITQSPKYLFRKEGQNVTLSCEQNLNHDAMYWYRQDPGQGLRLIYYSQIVNDFQKGDIAEGYSVSREKKESFPLTVTSAQKNPTAFYLCASSLDRGANTEAFFGQGTRLTVV.

This clonotype was counted many times. This chain joins TRBV10-2 and TRBJ2-5; D is perhaps TRBD1 (5 bases). In germline, CDR1 is WSHSY, CDR2 SAAADI. The CDR3 runs 14 residues. Between the trimmed V and J ends, which lost 0 bases and 2 bases, there was a span of 7 bases. The CDR3 reads CASSESTVQETQYF. CDR3 DNA sequence: TGCGCCAGCAGTGAGTCGACAGTACAAGAGACCCAGTACTTC.

This clonotype was picked up many times. The CDR3 here is CASSLAQGGEETQYF. DNA of the CDR3: TGTGCCAGCAGCTTAGCACAGGGAGGGGAAGAGACCCAGTACTTC. The genes are TRBV7-9 and TRBJ2-5, with a weak D call TRBD2 (7 bases). The CDR3 runs to 15 residues. V lost 0 bases to trimming and J lost 3 bases, with 11 bases between them. The V gene's germline CDR1 is SEHNR and CDR2 FQNEAQ (reference sequence).

This clonotype was picked up many times. CDR3: CASSTAGTLQETQYF. CDR3 coding DNA: TGTGCCAGCAGTACTGCCGGGACACTCCAAGAGACCCAGTACTTC. The chain has TRBV28 and TRBJ2-5, with a tentative D call TRBD1 (6 bases). The V end was cut by 5 bases, the J end by 1 base, with 14 bases between. Germline loops: CDR1 MDHEN, CDR2 SYDVKM. This CDR3 is 15 amino acids long. The entire variable domain, with the rest obtained from reference TRBV28 and TRBJ2-5, is as follows: DVKVTQSSRYLVKRTGEKVFLECVQDMDHENMFWYRQDPGLGLRLIYFSYDVKMKEKGDIPEGYSVSREKKERFSLILESASTNQTSMYLCASSTAGTLQETQYFGPGTRLLVL.

The rearrangement links TRBV6-2 or TRBV6-3 to TRBJ2-2, with D possibly being TRBD1 or TRBD2 (5 bases each). The CDR3 covers 16 residues. The germline V gene has CDR1 MNHEY and CDR2 SVGEGT. Trimming took 8 bases from V and 4 from J, leaving 20 bases between them. The CDR3: CASPGWPGDLTGELFF. Written as DNA, the CDR3 is TGTGCCAGCCCCGGGTGGCCCGGGGACCTCACCGGGGAGCTGTTTTTT.

This rearrangement joins TRBV7-9 to TRBJ1-2, with a possible D match to TRBD1 (5 bases). V was shortened by 2 bases and J by 7 bases, with 5 bases between the two germline ends. There are 11 residues in the CDR3. Germline values: CDR1 SEHNR, CDR2 FQNEAQ (reference sequence). The CDR3 here is CASSLQGGYTF. CDR3 coding DNA: TGTGCCAGCAGCTTACAGGGTGGCTACACCTTC.

The J gene is TRBJ1-4, the V gene TRBV4-1; TRBD1 is a possible D gene (6 bases). The CDR3 spans 16 residues. Germline V CDR1 and CDR2: MGHRA, YSYEKL. Trimming stripped 1 base from V and 7 bases from J, with 16 bases between. The chain's CDR3 is CASSQGRGGRGEKLFF. Written as DNA, the CDR3 is TGCGCCAGCAGCCAAGGCCGGGGGGGCCGGGGTGAAAAACTGTTTTTT.

V usage is TRBV29-1 and J usage is TRBJ2-3; D may be TRBD1 (7 bases). The CDR3 covers 16 residues. The V end was cut by 7 bases, the J end by 2 bases, with 22 bases between. Per the germline V gene, CDR1 is SQVTM and CDR2 is ANQGSEA. The CDR3 protein is CSARRGGRGDTDTQYF. In DNA, the CDR3 is TGCAGCGCCCGAAGAGGGGGCAGGGGGGACACAGATACGCAGTATTTT.

This clonotype occurred many times. Here the CDR3 reads CASSYGEGRGPTNYGYTF. The CDR3 region has the DNA TGTGCCAGCAGTTACGGCGAAGGCAGGGGCCCGACTAACTATGGCTACACCTTC. This chain joins TRBV6-5 and TRBJ1-2, with D possibly being TRBD1 (6 bases). V dropped 2 bases and J dropped 0 bases, with 19 bases sitting between them. The CDR3 is 18 residues long. Germline lookup yields CDR1 MNHEY and CDR2 SVGAGI.

In this sample, this clonotype turned up many times. The chain is built from TRBV27 and TRBJ2-7; maybe TRBD1 (6 bases). Trimming cost V 3 bases and J 4 bases, with 10 bases left between them. The V gene's germline CDR1 is MNHEY and CDR2 SMNVEV (reference sequence). The CDR3 is 13 residues long. The CDR3 is CASSLTGFYEQYF. CDR3 nucleotides: TGTGCCAGCAGTTTGACAGGTTTTTACGAGCAGTACTTC.

The chain has TRBV19 and TRBJ1-5, with 7 bases identical to TRBD1. This CDR3 region has 17 residues. CDR1 LNHDA and CDR2 SQIVND come from the germline V gene (reference sequence). J was trimmed by 0 bases and V by 7 bases; bases with no gene match: 12. The CDR3 nucleotides read TGTGCCAGTAACTCGGGACAGCCAACAGATAGCAATCAGCCCCAGCATTTT. Translation: CASNSGQPTDSNQPQHF.

This clonotype came up many times. The chain couples TRBV18 to TRBJ2-7, with D hard to call. The V end was cut by 1 base, the J end by 4 bases, with 11 bases between. CDR3 length equals 14 residues. Germline lookup yields CDR1 KGHSH and CDR2 LQKENI. The CDR3 sequence is CASSPRNLLYEQYF. The DNA for the CDR3 is TGTGCCAGCTCACCACGGAACCTGTTGTACGAGCAGTACTTC.

Many counts were recorded for this clonotype. This chain connects TRBV2 to TRBJ1-6, with D tentatively TRBD1 (6 bases). Trimming stripped 6 bases from V and 5 bases from J, with 14 bases between. Germline CDR1 and CDR2: SNHLY and FYNNEI. The CDR3 has 15 residues. The CDR3 DNA sequence: TGTGCCAGCAGGAGCGATTGGACAGATAATTCACCCCTCCACTTT. As protein: CASRSDWTDNSPLHF.

This clonotype occurred a few times. The chain employs TRBV27 and TRBJ2-1; 11 bases match TRBD1. This CDR3 is built from 17 residues. The junction had 9 bases not matched to a gene; V was cut back by 1 base and J by 7 bases. Germline values: CDR1 MNHEY, CDR2 SMNVEV (reference sequence). DNA for the CDR3: TGTGCCAGCAGTTTATTGACTCAGGGGACAGGGGGGAATGAGCAGTTCTTC. Protein product: CASSLLTQGTGGNEQFF.

This clonotype was observed a handful of times. The chain links TRBV10-3 to TRBJ2-3; either TRBD1 or TRBD2 may supply D (5 bases each). Germline CDR1 ENHRY, CDR2 SYGVKD. This CDR3 region has 13 residues. With 8 bases removed from V and 0 bases from J, the gap between germline ends came to 9 bases. As DNA, the CDR3 is TGTGCCATCGGGACCCCAAGCACAGATACGCAGTATTTT. Amino acids: CAIGTPSTDTQYF.

J is TRBJ2-4 and V is TRBV20-1, with 8 bases identical to TRBD1. The germline V gene has CDR1 DFQATT and CDR2 SNEGSKA (reference sequence). The CDR3 has 18 residues. The ends lost 3 bases at V and 0 bases at J; junction bases unmatched: 13. In DNA, the CDR3 is TGCAGTGCTAGGGGCCCCCCCGGGACAGGAGTAGCCAAAAACATTCAGTACTTC. This sequence encodes CSARGPPGTGVAKNIQYF.